The TCR beta chain under discussion was sequenced for a study of response to subunit inactivated influenza vaccine. V was clipped by 2 bases and J by 2 bases, with 9 bases between them. Germline V CDR1 and CDR2: WSHSY, SAAADI. The CDR3 has 14 residues. TCRdb itself ran the RT-PCR reads through MiXCR, one entry per CDR3 protein. The sample carries about 780,000 distinct CDR3 sequences, about a fifth recorded once. The sequence derives from a man aged 45-60 years who received an inactivated influenza vaccine. Sequencing used PBMCs from blood, obtained around 5 days after vaccination. The V call is TRBV10-2, the J call TRBJ2-5, with D tentatively TRBD1 or TRBD2 (5 bases each). This CDR3 reads CASSEKGTQETQYF. Written as DNA, the CDR3 is TGCGCCAGCAGTGAGAAAGGGACGCAAGAGACCCAGTACTTC.